This entry is about one TCR beta chain. Enrolled during active infection, Seattle patients were then followed longitudinally. CDR3 length: 13 residues. The germline gives CDR1 MNHNY, CDR2 SVGAGI (reference sequence). V lost 9 bases, J lost 5 bases, and 14 bases lay in between. This entry belongs to a study of blood T cell repertoires in COVID-19. Study as a whole: Both acute and convalescent COVID-19 samples were obtained from the United States, Italy and Spain. PBMCs, B-cell-depleted T cells, or T cells provided the cDNA or gDNA that made up the material.

In the original processing: The assay estimated nucleated cells by amplifying reference gene primers. Assay: immunoSEQ multiplex PCR; the TCRdb copy retains only in-frame clones and omits some. V, J and clone size were drawn from that table, and D and trimming were deduced from the DNA. Among about 80,000 clones listed, around four fifths were seen once. V usage is TRBV6-6 and J usage is TRBJ1-3, with D possibly TRBD1 on 6 matching bases. Material: peripheral blood. This receptor was obtained from a man in his sixties with COVID-19, enrolled during active disease. The CDR3 here is CASSPDSRNTIYF. The CDR3 DNA sequence: TGTGCCAGTTCACCGGACAGCCGAAACACCATATATTTT.